This is a list of T cell receptor beta chains from one sample in a study of shared clonotypes between healthy human individuals. Only in-frame clones appear in the TCRdb table, and some are missing; sequencing was by immunoSEQ multiplex PCR. Among fewer than 200,000 clones listed, over 85% were seen once. Material for sequencing was naive CD4+ T cells sorted from blood. Receptors were obtained from a woman in her twenties or thirties in good health. CDR3s include the opening cysteine and the closing phenylalanine or tryptophan. D genes are given only for firm matches. The size field is filled for only some rows; it gives once, few, many or a size class.

D gene: TRBD2
V gene: TRBV6-1
J gene: TRBJ2-7
clone size: NA
CDR3 DNA: TGTGCCAGCTGCCCCAGCCGAACGGGGGGCTACGAGCAGTACTTC
CDR3 protein: CASCPSRTGGYEQYF

D gene: NA
V gene: TRBV29-1
J gene: TRBJ2-6
clone size: once
CDR3 DNA: TGCAGCCCTAGACACTCTGGGGCCAACGTCCTGACTTTC
CDR3 protein: CSPRHSGANVLTF

D gene: NA
V gene: TRBV11-2
J gene: TRBJ1-3
clone size: NA
CDR3 DNA: TGTGCCAGCAGCTTAGATGGTTTCTCTGGAAACACCATATATTTT
CDR3 protein: CASSLDGFSGNTIYF

D gene: TRBD1
V gene: TRBV2
J gene: TRBJ1-4
clone size: NA
CDR3 DNA: TGTGCCAGCATCCGGGACAGAAGTACGGTTGAAAAACTGTTTTTT
CDR3 protein: CASIRDRSTVEKLFF

D gene: NA
V gene: TRBV30
J gene: TRBJ2-7
clone size: NA
CDR3 DNA: TGTGCCTGGGCTATAGGGCCCTACGAGCAGTACTTC
CDR3 protein: CAWAIGPYEQYF

D gene: NA
V gene: TRBV28
J gene: TRBJ1-5
clone size: NA
CDR3 DNA: TGTGCCAGCAGTTCCGCCCAGGGTACCTATCAGCCCCAGCATTTT
CDR3 protein: CASSSAQGTYQPQHF

D gene: TRBD2
V gene: TRBV7-9
J gene: TRBJ2-7
clone size: NA
CDR3 DNA: TGTGCCAGCAGCACGGGACTAGCGGGATCCTACGAGCAGTACTTC
CDR3 protein: CASSTGLAGSYEQYF

D gene: TRBD2
V gene: TRBV11-2
J gene: TRBJ2-7
clone size: NA
CDR3 DNA: TGTGCCAGCAGCCAACAAGCGGGAGTATCCTACGAGCAGTACTTC
CDR3 protein: CASSQQAGVSYEQYF

D gene: NA
V gene: TRBV5-1
J gene: TRBJ2-6
clone size: NA
CDR3 DNA: TGCGCCAGCAGCCAATTGTACGCTGGGGCCAACGTCCTGACTTTC
CDR3 protein: CASSQLYAGANVLTF

D gene: TRBD1
V gene: TRBV5-5
J gene: TRBJ2-7
clone size: NA
CDR3 DNA: TGTGCCAGCAGCACGACGGGACAGAATTCCTACGAGCAGTACTTC
CDR3 protein: CASSTTGQNSYEQYF

D gene: NA
V gene: TRBV11-2
J gene: TRBJ2-3
clone size: NA
CDR3 DNA: TGTGCCAGCAGAATACAGGGAACCTCAGCAGATACGCAGTATTTT
CDR3 protein: CASRIQGTSADTQYF

D gene: NA
V gene: TRBV7-2
J gene: TRBJ2-2
clone size: NA
CDR3 DNA: TGTGCCAGCAGCTTAGCTCCTGGGATGGTTGCCCGTCGCACCGGGGAGCTGTTTTTT
CDR3 protein: CASSLAPGMVARRTGELFF

D gene: NA
V gene: TRBV29-1
J gene: TRBJ1-3
clone size: NA
CDR3 DNA: TGCAGCGTTGAAGATCGACTGCGGTCCGGAAACACCATATATTTT
CDR3 protein: CSVEDRLRSGNTIYF

D gene: TRBD2
V gene: TRBV7-7
J gene: TRBJ2-2
clone size: NA
CDR3 DNA: TGTGCCAGCAGCACGACTAGCGGTGGTATCGGGGAGCTGTTTTTT
CDR3 protein: CASSTTSGGIGELFF

D gene: NA
V gene: TRBV10-3
J gene: TRBJ2-7
clone size: NA
CDR3 DNA: TGTGCCATCAGTGAGTCGTATTTTGTCCAACCGTCCGAGCAGTACTTC
CDR3 protein: CAISESYFVQPSEQYF

D gene: NA
V gene: TRBV19
J gene: TRBJ1-1
clone size: NA
CDR3 DNA: TGTGCCAGTAGTATCCCGACAGATACTAAAGCTTTCTTT
CDR3 protein: CASSIPTDTKAFF

D gene: NA
V gene: TRBV19
J gene: TRBJ2-7
clone size: NA
CDR3 DNA: TGTGCCAGTAGTATCGCCAGGAGCTCCTACGAGCAGTACTTC
CDR3 protein: CASSIARSSYEQYF

D gene: TRBD1
V gene: TRBV2
J gene: TRBJ2-7
clone size: NA
CDR3 DNA: TGTGCCAGCAGGAAAGACAGGGGGTTAATCTACGAGCAGTACTTC
CDR3 protein: CASRKDRGLIYEQYF

D gene: NA
V gene: TRBV18
J gene: TRBJ2-5
clone size: NA
CDR3 DNA: TGTGCCAGCTCACCAAGGCCTCCGGACGCCCAGTACTTC
CDR3 protein: CASSPRPPDAQYF

D gene: TRBD1
V gene: TRBV28
J gene: TRBJ2-7
clone size: NA
CDR3 DNA: TGTGCCAGCAGCCTTCGGGACAGGGTCGGGGAGCAGTACTTC
CDR3 protein: CASSLRDRVGEQYF

D gene: TRBD2
V gene: TRBV28
J gene: TRBJ2-3
clone size: NA
CDR3 DNA: TGTGCCAGCGTTCCGGGACTAGCGGGAGAGGGTGGATCAGATACGCAGTATTTT
CDR3 protein: CASVPGLAGEGGSDTQYF

D gene: NA
V gene: TRBV28
J gene: TRBJ2-7
clone size: NA
CDR3 DNA: TGTGCCAGCAGTTTAACAGGCGAGCAGTACTTC
CDR3 protein: CASSLTGEQYF

D gene: NA
V gene: TRBV4-1
J gene: TRBJ2-7
clone size: NA
CDR3 DNA: TGCGCCAGCAGCACCAAAGATACATACGAGCAGTACTTC
CDR3 protein: CASSTKDTYEQYF

D gene: NA
V gene: TRBV2
J gene: TRBJ1-2
clone size: NA
CDR3 DNA: TGTGCCAGCAGTGAAGGGGCAGGTGTTCGGGATGGCTACACCTTC
CDR3 protein: CASSEGAGVRDGYTF

D gene: NA
V gene: TRBV6-1
J gene: TRBJ1-5
clone size: NA
CDR3 DNA: TGTGCCAGCAGTCGTGCCACTTATAGCAATCAGCCCCAGCATTTT
CDR3 protein: CASSRATYSNQPQHF

D gene: NA
V gene: TRBV4-1
J gene: TRBJ1-3
clone size: NA
CDR3 DNA: TGCGCCAGCAGCCAAGGTATTATCTCTGGAAACACCATATATTTT
CDR3 protein: CASSQGIISGNTIYF

D gene: NA
V gene: TRBV28
J gene: TRBJ2-1
clone size: NA
CDR3 DNA: TGTGCCAGCGTCAGAAGCTACAATGAGCAGTTCTTC
CDR3 protein: CASVRSYNEQFF

D gene: NA
V gene: TRBV6-5
J gene: TRBJ2-5
clone size: NA
CDR3 DNA: TGTGCCAGCAGTTACTCGCGAGAGACCCAGTACTTC
CDR3 protein: CASSYSRETQYF

D gene: NA
V gene: TRBV28
J gene: TRBJ2-1
clone size: NA
CDR3 DNA: TGTGCCAGCAGTTTGACACTTTACAATGAGCAGTTCTTC
CDR3 protein: CASSLTLYNEQFF

D gene: TRBD1
V gene: TRBV6-5
J gene: TRBJ1-2
clone size: NA
CDR3 DNA: TGTGCCAGCAGTAGGAGACAGGGGTTAGGCTACACCTTC
CDR3 protein: CASSRRQGLGYTF

D gene: TRBD1
V gene: TRBV18
J gene: TRBJ2-7
clone size: NA
CDR3 DNA: TGTGCCAGCTCACCGCCGGGACAGGGGATCTACGAGCAGTACTTC
CDR3 protein: CASSPPGQGIYEQYF

D gene: NA
V gene: TRBV7-9
J gene: TRBJ2-6
clone size: NA
CDR3 DNA: TGTGCCAGCAGCACCTCTGGGGCCAACGTCCTGACTTTC
CDR3 protein: CASSTSGANVLTF

D gene: TRBD2
V gene: TRBV28
J gene: TRBJ2-7
clone size: NA
CDR3 DNA: TGTGCCAGCACTCCTAGCGGGAGGATTTCCGAGCAGTACTTC
CDR3 protein: CASTPSGRISEQYF

D gene: TRBD2
V gene: TRBV4-1
J gene: TRBJ2-1
clone size: NA
CDR3 DNA: TGCGCCAGCAGCCTCAGGCCCCCGCGGGAGTCGGGGAATGAGCAGTTCTTC
CDR3 protein: CASSLRPPRESGNEQFF

D gene: TRBD2
V gene: TRBV4-1
J gene: TRBJ2-5
clone size: NA
CDR3 DNA: TGCGCCAGCAGCCAACCCTCTCTAGCGGGAGGGGGCGAGACCCAGTACTTC
CDR3 protein: CASSQPSLAGGGETQYF

D gene: NA
V gene: TRBV7-9
J gene: TRBJ2-7
clone size: NA
CDR3 DNA: TGTGCCAGCAGCTTTTCCGTCTACGAGCAGTACTTC
CDR3 protein: CASSFSVYEQYF

D gene: NA
V gene: TRBV5-1
J gene: TRBJ2-7
clone size: NA
CDR3 DNA: TGCGCCAGCAGCGCCGGGACATCACTCCCTTGGGCGGCCTACGAGCAGTACTTC
CDR3 protein: CASSAGTSLPWAAYEQYF

D gene: TRBD2
V gene: TRBV6-4
J gene: TRBJ2-7
clone size: NA
CDR3 DNA: TGTGCCAGCAGGCGACTAGCGGGAGACTACGAGCAGTACTTC
CDR3 protein: CASRRLAGDYEQYF

D gene: NA
V gene: TRBV7-9
J gene: TRBJ2-7
clone size: NA
CDR3 DNA: TGTGCCAGCAGCTTAGCCCAATCTGGGGAGCAGTACTTC
CDR3 protein: CASSLAQSGEQYF

D gene: TRBD2
V gene: TRBV11-2
J gene: TRBJ2-5
clone size: NA
CDR3 DNA: TGTGCCAGCAGCTTCGGGCGGGAGGTAGAGCAGTACTTC
CDR3 protein: CASSFGREVEQYF

D gene: TRBD2
V gene: TRBV11-2
J gene: TRBJ2-7
clone size: NA
CDR3 DNA: TGTGCCAGCAGCTCTAGCGGGGTTTCGTCCTACGAGCAGTACTTC
CDR3 protein: CASSSSGVSSYEQYF

D gene: NA
V gene: TRBV28
J gene: TRBJ1-4
clone size: NA
CDR3 DNA: TGTGCCAGCAGTTTTCTCCCCGGGACCGTGGATGAAAAACTGTTTTTT
CDR3 protein: CASSFLPGTVDEKLFF

D gene: TRBD1
V gene: TRBV27
J gene: TRBJ1-1
clone size: NA
CDR3 DNA: TGTGCCAGCATGCGGACAGGGAGATTGAACACTGAAGCTTTCTTT
CDR3 protein: CASMRTGRLNTEAFF

D gene: NA
V gene: TRBV20-1
J gene: TRBJ2-5
clone size: NA
CDR3 DNA: TGCAGTGCTAGTGGAGAGACCCAGTACTTC
CDR3 protein: CSASGETQYF

D gene: TRBD1
V gene: TRBV11-2
J gene: TRBJ1-1
clone size: once
CDR3 DNA: TGTGCCAGCAGCCCAAGGACAGGGGTTATGAACACTGAAGCTTTCTTT
CDR3 protein: CASSPRTGVMNTEAFF

D gene: TRBD2
V gene: TRBV27
J gene: TRBJ2-7
clone size: NA
CDR3 DNA: TGTGCCAGTTCGGGACTAGCGGGATCTTACGAGCAGTACTTC
CDR3 protein: CASSGLAGSYEQYF

D gene: TRBD2
V gene: TRBV5-4
J gene: TRBJ2-6
clone size: NA
CDR3 DNA: TGTGCCAGCAGCCCCCGGGGGGGCTCTGGGGCCAACGTCCTGACTTTC
CDR3 protein: CASSPRGGSGANVLTF

D gene: NA
V gene: TRBV14
J gene: TRBJ1-2
clone size: NA
CDR3 DNA: TGTGCCAGCAGGGCAGGGGCACCAGCTAACTATGGCTACACCTTC
CDR3 protein: CASRAGAPANYGYTF

D gene: NA
V gene: TRBV5-1
J gene: TRBJ2-7
clone size: NA
CDR3 DNA: TGCGCCAGCAGCTTGGGGGACTCCAGGGGACCTTCCGACGAGCAGTACTTC
CDR3 protein: CASSLGDSRGPSDEQYF

D gene: TRBD2
V gene: TRBV23-1
J gene: TRBJ2-5
clone size: NA
CDR3 DNA: TGCGCCAGCAGTCAAAGTGGATTGGGGGGGGAGACCCAGTACTTC
CDR3 protein: CASSQSGLGGETQYF

D gene: NA
V gene: TRBV19
J gene: TRBJ1-3
clone size: NA
CDR3 DNA: TGTGCCAGTAGCAGACATGAAACTGGAAACACCATATATTTT
CDR3 protein: CASSRHETGNTIYF

D gene: NA
V gene: TRBV19
J gene: TRBJ2-5
clone size: NA
CDR3 DNA: TGTGCCAGTAGTAGAGAAGGACAGATCCAAGAGACCCAGTACTTC
CDR3 protein: CASSREGQIQETQYF

D gene: TRBD1
V gene: TRBV28
J gene: TRBJ2-5
clone size: NA
CDR3 DNA: TGTGCCAGCGGGACAGGGTTTTACTTC
CDR3 protein: CASGTGFYF

D gene: NA
V gene: TRBV5-1
J gene: TRBJ2-7
clone size: NA
CDR3 DNA: TGCGCCAGCAGCTTGGACGTGAACGAGCAGTACTTC
CDR3 protein: CASSLDVNEQYF

D gene: NA
V gene: TRBV5-1
J gene: TRBJ2-1
clone size: once
CDR3 DNA: TGCGCCAGCAGCTTGGATCTGGGGGCGGGTGAGCAGTTCTTC
CDR3 protein: CASSLDLGAGEQFF